This TCR beta chain was identified during a study of cytomegalovirus exposure and HLA in healthy donors. Across the whole study: In a previous analysis, 100 million to 140 million unique TCR beta sequences were found from 150 million to 200 million T cells. About 85 million unique TCRs from HLA-typed donors were held in an early release of data.

In the PCR, 60 Vbeta and 13 Jbeta primers were used. Here immunoSEQ multiplex PCR was the method, and the copy in TCRdb shows in-frame clones only, minus some. The data contain approximately 150,000 clones, about 69% of them singletons. Findings of the study overall: Later findings reportedly placed an Asian-associated ancestry cluster below the roughly 700-donor mean for N-insertions. Most TCR beta V segments were productive about 87% or about 30% of the time in an earlier analysis.

The length of the CDR3 is 14 residues. The V and J ends lost 4 bases and 7 bases respectively, with 14 bases between them. The germline V gene has CDR1 LNHDA and CDR2 SQIVND (reference sequence). Of note for this clone: Its target is not known.

The sequenced sample consisted of PBMCs. The chain joins TRBV19 to TRBJ1-5; maybe TRBD1 (5 bases). This TCR derives from a human donor in good health. CDR3 region: CASSNSAGDQPQHF. DNA of the CDR3: TGTGCCAGTAGTAACTCAGCGGGGGACCAGCCCCAGCATTTT.